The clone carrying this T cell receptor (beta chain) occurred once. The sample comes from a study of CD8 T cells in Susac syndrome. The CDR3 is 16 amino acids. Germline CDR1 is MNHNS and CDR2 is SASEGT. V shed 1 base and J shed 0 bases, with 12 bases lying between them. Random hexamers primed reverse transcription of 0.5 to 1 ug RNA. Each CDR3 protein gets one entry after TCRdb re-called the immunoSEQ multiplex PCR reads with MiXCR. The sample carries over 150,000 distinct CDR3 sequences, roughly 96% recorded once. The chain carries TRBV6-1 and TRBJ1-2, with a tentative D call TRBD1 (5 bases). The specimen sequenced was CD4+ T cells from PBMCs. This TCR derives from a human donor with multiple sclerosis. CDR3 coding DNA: TGTGCCAGCAGTGAAGGCTTCGGGGGTGCTAACTATGGCTACACCTTC. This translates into CASSEGFGGANYGYTF.